The 14 T cell receptor beta chains below all came from one sample that was sequenced in a study of blood T cell repertoires in COVID-19. Some clones are missing from TCRdb's copy, which holds only in-frame ones; the method was immunoSEQ multiplex PCR. This sample has tens of thousands of clones, with over 75% found just once. The sample consisted of peripheral blood. These receptors were taken from a human donor in a cohort sampled during active COVID-19.

The genes are TRBV5-1 and TRBJ2-1; 11 bases line up with TRBD2. The CDR3 spans 16 residues. Germline V gene data show CDR1 as SGHRS and CDR2 as YFSETQ. V dropped 3 bases and J dropped 7; count of bases not matched to a gene: 9. The chain's CDR3 is CASSSQTSGEGNEQFF. As DNA, the CDR3 is TGCGCCAGCAGCTCCCAGACTAGCGGGGAAGGTAATGAGCAGTTCTTC.

This chain links TRBV6-6 with TRBJ1-1; 9 nucleotides agree with TRBD1. The CDR3 spans 16 residues. The germline CDR1 and CDR2 sequences are MNHNY and SVGAGI (reference sequence). J lost 0 bases, V lost 6 bases, and 8 bases had no gene match. CDR3 in DNA: TGTGCCAGCAGGGACAGGGGAGACCTTATGAACACTGAAGCTTTCTTT. Translating gives CASRDRGDLMNTEAFF.

This clone was recorded only once. V gene TRBV6-6 combines with J gene TRBJ2-7; possibly TRBD2 for D (5 bases). The V and J ends lost 5 bases and 3 bases respectively, with 14 bases between them. CDR1 MNHNY and CDR2 SVGAGI come from the germline V gene (reference sequence). This CDR3 has 14 amino acids. The CDR3 here is CASSVSGIYYEQYF. The DNA of the CDR3 is TGTGCCAGCAGTGTCTCCGGGATTTACTACGAGCAGTACTTC.

The table lists this clone with a few counts. The V gene is TRBV7-6, the J gene TRBJ2-5, with D maybe TRBD2 (6 bases). Trimming stripped 5 bases from V and 1 base from J, with 14 bases between. Germline V gene sequence: CDR1 SGHVS, CDR2 FNYEAQ. The CDR3 is made up of 15 amino acids. CDR3 sequence reads: CASSPRTIFQETQYF. For the CDR3, the DNA is TGTGCCAGCAGCCCGAGGACTATTTTCCAAGAGACCCAGTACTTC.

The chain recombines TRBV29-1 with TRBJ2-1, with D unresolved. This CDR3 comprises 15 residues. Germline loops: CDR1 SQVTM, CDR2 ANQGSEA. Deletions cut 6 bases from V and 1 base from J, with 16 bases between. The CDR3 loop is CSVRVRFQSYNEQFF. The CDR3 DNA sequence: TGCAGCGTCCGAGTCAGGTTTCAGTCCTACAATGAGCAGTTCTTC.

This clone was detected once. The chain combines TRBV24-1 with TRBJ1-5; TRBD1 might be the D (5 bases). From germline, CDR1 is KGHDR and CDR2 SFDVKD. The CDR3 is 14 amino acids. V dropped 6 bases and J dropped 4 bases, with 12 bases sitting between them. In DNA form, the CDR3 reads TGTGCCACCAGTCTCGACGGGACTAATCAGCCCCAGCATTTT. Translated: CATSLDGTNQPQHF.

The CDR3 spells CASRDYRAQPQHF. In nucleotides, the CDR3 is TGTGCCAGCAGAGATTACAGGGCTCAGCCCCAGCATTTT. The chain recombines TRBV6-5 with TRBJ1-5; D is perhaps TRBD1 (6 bases). The CDR3 loop spans 13 amino acids. The germline V and J ends were trimmed by 6 bases and 6 bases, with 12 bases remaining between them. CDR1 MNHEY and CDR2 SVGAGI come from the germline V gene.

The rearrangement joins TRBV6-8 to TRBJ2-3; 9 bases are shared with TRBD1. The CDR3 consists of 14 residues. V trimming: 8 bases; J trimming: 2 bases; junction bases outside the gene matches: 5. Germline CDR1 MNHGY, CDR2 SAAAGT. The CDR3 sequence: CASRQGVDTDTQYF. CDR3 nucleotides: TGTGCCAGCCGACAGGGGGTCGACACAGATACGCAGTATTTT.

The chain combines TRBV6-5 with TRBJ1-1; D is unresolved. The V and J ends lost 4 bases and 2 bases respectively, with 5 bases between them. From germline, CDR1 is MNHEY and CDR2 SVGAGI. The CDR3 is 12 amino acids. CDR3 loop: CASSFRNTEAFF. The CDR3 DNA follows: TGTGCCAGCAGTTTCCGTAACACTGAAGCTTTCTTT.

V usage is TRBV6-2 or TRBV6-3 and J usage is TRBJ1-5; TRBD1 is a possible D gene (6 bases). Trimming cost V 5 bases and J 7 bases, with 15 bases left between them. The germline V gene encodes CDR1 MNHEY and CDR2 SVGEGT. The CDR3 has 14 residues. DNA for the CDR3: TGTGCCAGCAGTCTACGACAGGTAGGCCAGCCCCAGCATTTT. Translation gives CASSLRQVGQPQHF.

This clone appeared a few times. This rearrangement joins TRBV18 to TRBJ2-7, with 7 bases lining up with TRBD2. V was pared by 3 bases and J by 2 bases, with 16 bases of the junction left unmatched. The CDR3 contains 18 residues. The V gene's germline CDR1 is KGHSH and CDR2 LQKENI. This CDR3 reads CASSPTFPPSGDPYEQYF. The CDR3 DNA sequence: TGTGCCAGCTCACCCACCTTTCCTCCCAGCGGGGACCCCTACGAGCAGTACTTC.

The chain has TRBV6-5 and TRBJ1-3; D call uncertain. The V gene's germline CDR1 is MNHEY and CDR2 SVGAGI. The CDR3 sequence is 14 residues long. The germline V and J ends were trimmed by 7 bases and 2 bases, with 12 bases remaining between them. CDR3 sequence (DNA): TGTGCCAGCAATTTTTGGGAGACTGGAAACACCATATATTTT. This codes for CASNFWETGNTIYF.

The CDR3 bases are TGTGCCAGCAGTTTATCAGCGCACTACGAGCAGTACTTC. It translates to CASSLSAHYEQYF. The chain is built from TRBV28 and TRBJ2-7; D remains ambiguous. V lost 1 base, J lost 3 bases, and 7 bases lay in between. The CDR3 totals 13 residues. Looked up from germline, CDR1 is MDHEN and CDR2 is SYDVKM.

This rearrangement joins TRBV19 to TRBJ1-5; 7 bases are shared with TRBD1. Germline lookup yields CDR1 LNHDA and CDR2 SQIVND (reference sequence). The V and J ends lost 3 bases and 5 bases, in that order; junction bases with no gene match: 4. The CDR3 contains 14 residues. Here the CDR3 reads CASSIWTGDQPQHF. Written as DNA, the CDR3 is TGTGCCAGTAGTATCTGGACAGGCGATCAGCCCCAGCATTTT.